This T cell receptor beta chain derives from a study of glioma-infiltrating T cells after dendritic cell vaccination. Study-level information: Glioblastoma patients came from Phase I and II dendritic cell vaccination trials.

Germline V gene lookup returns CDR1 LGHNA and CDR2 YNFKEQ. The CDR3 totals 15 residues. Trimming stripped 0 bases from V and 3 bases from J, with 12 bases between. The PCR used 60 V beta and 13 J beta primers. Measured with immunoSEQ multiplex PCR; TCRdb has only the in-frame clones, and not every one. This sample yields 72,000 or so clones, of which roughly 87% are seen a single time; 2% to 2.5% belongs to the top ten. This sample's time point: after dendritic cell vaccination, including at tumor progression/relapse. The rearrangement links TRBV4-2 to TRBJ2-7; tentatively, D is TRBD1 (5 bases). The receptor was isolated from a human donor with glioblastoma. The sequencing here drew on blood, taken after dendritic cell vaccination. The CDR3 DNA sequence: TGTGCCAGCAGCCAAGATCAGGGAAAGGACTACGAGCAGTACTTC. It translates to CASSQDQGKDYEQYF.